This T cell receptor beta chain is from a study of shared clonotypes between healthy human individuals. Cells designated naive CD8 were CD45RO-negative and were positively selected for CCR7, with terminally differentiated effector memory CD45RA+ cells excluded. Germline values: CDR1 SEHNR, CDR2 FQNEAQ (reference sequence). The CDR3 extends over 11 amino acids. The ends lost 6 bases at V and 7 bases at J; junction bases unmatched: 1. The study, taken as a whole, reports: For sorted subsets, rarefaction showed incomplete sequencing despite large depth.

Assay used: immunoSEQ multiplex PCR; TCRdb lists only in-frame clones, some missing. The sample lists over 750,000 clones, approximately 97% occurring once. A note on this clone: Its antigen is undetermined.

This chain joins TRBV7-9 and TRBJ1-1, with 8 nucleotides matching TRBD1. This receptor was obtained from a man in his thirties or forties in good health. The sequencing input was naive CD8+ T cells sorted from blood. The CDR3 loop reads CASRGQGEAFF. Here the CDR3 DNA reads TGTGCCAGCAGAGGACAGGGTGAAGCTTTCTTT.